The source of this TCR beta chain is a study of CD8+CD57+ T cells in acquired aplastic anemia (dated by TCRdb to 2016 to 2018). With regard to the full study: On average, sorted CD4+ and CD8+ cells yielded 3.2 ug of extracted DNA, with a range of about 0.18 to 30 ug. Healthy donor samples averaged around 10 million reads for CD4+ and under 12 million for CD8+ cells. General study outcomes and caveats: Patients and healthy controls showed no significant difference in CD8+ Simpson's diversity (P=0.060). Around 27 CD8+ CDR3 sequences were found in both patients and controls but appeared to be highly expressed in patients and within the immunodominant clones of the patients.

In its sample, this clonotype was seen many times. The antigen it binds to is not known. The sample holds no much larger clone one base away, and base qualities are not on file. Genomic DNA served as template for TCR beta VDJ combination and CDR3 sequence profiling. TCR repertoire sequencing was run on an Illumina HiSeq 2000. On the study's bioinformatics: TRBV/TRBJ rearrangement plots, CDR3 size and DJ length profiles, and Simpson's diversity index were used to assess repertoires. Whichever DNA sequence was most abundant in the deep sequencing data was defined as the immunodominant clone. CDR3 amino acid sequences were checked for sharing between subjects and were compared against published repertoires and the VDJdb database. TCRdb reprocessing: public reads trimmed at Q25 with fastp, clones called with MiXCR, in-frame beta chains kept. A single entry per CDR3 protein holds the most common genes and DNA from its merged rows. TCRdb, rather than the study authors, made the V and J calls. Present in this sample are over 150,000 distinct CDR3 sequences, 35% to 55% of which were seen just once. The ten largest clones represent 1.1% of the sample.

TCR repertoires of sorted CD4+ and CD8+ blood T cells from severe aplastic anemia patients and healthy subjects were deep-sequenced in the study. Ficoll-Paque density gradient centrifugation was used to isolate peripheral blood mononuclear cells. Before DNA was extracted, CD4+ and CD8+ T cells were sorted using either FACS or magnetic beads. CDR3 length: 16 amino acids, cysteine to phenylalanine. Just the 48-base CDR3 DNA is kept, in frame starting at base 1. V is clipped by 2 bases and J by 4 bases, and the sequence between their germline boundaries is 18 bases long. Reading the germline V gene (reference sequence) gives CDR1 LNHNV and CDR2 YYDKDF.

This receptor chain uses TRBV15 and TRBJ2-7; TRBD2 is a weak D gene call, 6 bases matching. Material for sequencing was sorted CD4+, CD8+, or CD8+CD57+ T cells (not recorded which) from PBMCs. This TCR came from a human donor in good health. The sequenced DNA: TGTGCCACCAGCAGACTAGGGGCGGGAAACTTTTACGAGCAGTACTTC. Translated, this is CATSRLGAGNFYEQYF.